Presented here are 20 T cell receptor beta chains from one specimen sequenced in a study of graft-versus-host responses after intestinal transplantation. Data came from immunoSEQ multiplex PCR; TCRdb stores just in-frame clones and leaves some out. The table has 6,000 to 8,000 clones, 65% to 85% seen once. Intraepithelial and lamina propria lymphocytes were isolated from graft specimens. Specimen: ileum tissue, collected about 130 days after transplant. These receptors were taken from a human patient who received an intestinal transplant, so some T cells may come from the graft donor.

The rearrangement joins TRBV10-3 to TRBJ2-2, with D maybe TRBD2 (6 bases). Looked up from germline, CDR1 is ENHRY and CDR2 is SYGVKD. The ends were cut back, 4 bases at V and 0 bases at J, with 6 bases in the middle. CDR3 length: 14 amino acids. CDR3 nucleotides: TGTGCCATCAGTGCGGGAGCGAACACCGGGGAGCTGTTTTTT. It encodes CAISAGANTGELFF.

The rearrangement uses TRBV29-1 and TRBJ2-3; TRBD1 or TRBD2 may be the D gene (5 bases each). Trimming took 5 bases from V and 2 from J, leaving 17 bases between them. Looked up from germline, CDR1 is SQVTM and CDR2 is ANQGSEA. CDR3 size: 15 residues. The CDR3 is CSVSGTVQNTDTQYF. The CDR3 DNA reads as TGCAGCGTTTCCGGGACGGTTCAGAACACAGATACGCAGTATTTT.

The chain uses TRBV29-1 and TRBJ1-2, with D tentatively TRBD1 (5 bases). The CDR3 spans 13 residues. V was trimmed by 7 bases and J by 2 bases, leaving 14 bases between them. Germline V gene lookup returns CDR1 SQVTM and CDR2 ANQGSEA. The CDR3: CSAKRDQNYGYTF. The CDR3 DNA reads TGCAGCGCCAAGAGGGACCAAAACTATGGCTACACCTTC.

The chain has TRBV10-1 and TRBJ2-2; the match to TRBD1 covers 8 bases. V trimming: 0 bases; J trimming: 2 bases; junction bases outside the gene matches: 5. There are 17 residues in the CDR3. Germline CDR1 is WNHNN and CDR2 is SYGVQD (reference sequence). In DNA, the CDR3 is TGCGCCAGCAGTGAGTCGGGCAGGGGGCGAAACACCGGGGAGCTGTTTTTT. Its protein product is CASSESGRGRNTGELFF.

This rearrangement joins TRBV21-1 to TRBJ2-7; the table names TRBD1, a call not compared with the DNA. TRBV21-1 is reported as a pseudogene. CDR3 length equals 19 residues. CDR3 DNA sequence: TGTGCCAGCAGCAAAGGGTTCTTGGACAGGGGGCGTAAGATCAACGAGCAGTACTTC. Its protein product is CASSKGFLDRGRKINEQYF.

This chain uses TRBV5-5 with TRBJ2-4; D is perhaps TRBD2 (5 bases). This CDR3 comprises 16 residues. Germline CDR1 reads SGHKS; CDR2 reads YYEKEE (reference sequence). The V and J ends lost 1 base and 2 bases respectively, with 13 bases between them. This CDR3 is CASSLRFSGTKNIQYF. The CDR3 nucleotides are TGTGCCAGCAGCTTGAGGTTTTCCGGGACCAAAAACATTCAGTACTTC.

This chain links TRBV4-1 with TRBJ2-7, with 9 positions matching TRBD2. V shed 5 bases and J 3 bases; nucleotides not matched to a gene: 5. CDR1 MGHRA and CDR2 YSYEKL come from the germline V gene. The CDR3 runs to 14 residues. CDR3 nucleotides: TGCGCCAGCAGCACGGCGGGGGGGCTCTACGAGCAGTACTTC. Translating it yields CASSTAGGLYEQYF.

The chain carries TRBV6-1 and TRBJ1-2, with TRBD1 matching over 7 bases. V lost 6 bases and J lost 4; bases outside the gene matches: 8. Germline CDR1 and CDR2: MNHNS and SASEGT. The CDR3 has 14 residues. This CDR3 is CASRQGVGIYGYTF. Here the CDR3 DNA reads TGTGCCAGCAGGCAGGGGGTGGGGATCTATGGCTACACCTTC.

This chain joins TRBV5-1 and TRBJ2-2; TRBD1 agrees at 8 bases. CDR3 length: 15 amino acids. In germline, CDR1 is SGHRS, CDR2 YFSETQ. V was pared by 0 bases and J by 6 bases, with 4 bases of the junction left unmatched. This chain's CDR3 is CASSLGTGLPGELFF. The CDR3 bases are TGCGCCAGCAGCTTGGGGACAGGGTTGCCCGGGGAGCTGTTTTTT.

The J gene is TRBJ2-1, the V gene TRBV5-1; maybe TRBD1 (6 bases). The germline V gene has CDR1 SGHRS and CDR2 YFSETQ. Trimming removed 6 bases at V and 3 bases at J, with 13 bases between. This CDR3 comprises 14 residues. In nucleotides, the CDR3 is TGCGCCAGCAACACAGGGTCCTACTACAATGAGCAGTTCTTC. Translated: CASNTGSYYNEQFF.

A word on this clone: A much more abundant neighbour one base away suggests this may be a read error. The V call is TRBV27, the J call TRBJ2-1; TRBD1 matches at 8 bases. This CDR3 has 14 amino acids. J gave up 6 bases and V 2 bases, and 3 bases lay outside the gene matches. Germline lookup yields CDR1 MNHEY and CDR2 SMNVEV (reference sequence). This chain's CDR3 is CASSLQGACNEQFF. CDR3 coding DNA: TGTGCCAGCAGTTTACAGGGGGCGTGCAATGAGCAGTTCTTC.

This clone has just a few counts. J is TRBJ2-1 and V is TRBV7-3; 8 bases agree with TRBD1. Germline V gene lookup returns CDR1 SGHTA and CDR2 FQGTGA. V was pared by 1 base and J by 1 base, with 3 bases of the junction left unmatched. The CDR3 is made up of 16 amino acids. In DNA, the CDR3 is TGTGCCAGCAGCTTAAGTGACAGGGGTTCCTACAATGAGCAGTTCTTC. Protein sequence: CASSLSDRGSYNEQFF.

The chain uses TRBV5-5 and TRBJ2-5, with D tentatively TRBD2 (5 bases). The V gene lost 4 bases and the J gene lost 1 base, with 20 bases spanning the gap. CDR1 is SGHKS, CDR2 YYEKEE, per germline (reference sequence). This CDR3 has 17 residues. In DNA form, the CDR3 reads TGTGCCAGCAGCAAGAGGGCCGGCGTATGGGCCCAAGAGACCCAGTACTTC. As protein: CASSKRAGVWAQETQYF.

This sequence joins TRBV6-1 and TRBJ1-5; D unclear. Germline V lookup: CDR1 MNHNS, CDR2 SASEGT. Trimming removed 3 bases from V and 0 bases from J, with 6 bases in between. The CDR3 is made up of 14 amino acids. The CDR3 sequence: CASSEAYSNQPQHF. CDR3 in DNA: TGTGCCAGCAGTGAGGCATATAGCAATCAGCCCCAGCATTTT.

The chain combines TRBV5-1 with TRBJ2-5; 9 bases fit TRBD2. The CDR3 runs to 15 residues. The germline gives CDR1 SGHRS, CDR2 YFSETQ. With V trimmed by 1 base and J by 2 bases, 3 bases remained unmatched. Here the CDR3 DNA reads TGCGCCAGCAGCTTGACTAGCGGGCCTCAAGAGACCCAGTACTTC. Translated, it gives CASSLTSGPQETQYF.

The genes are TRBV6-1 and TRBJ2-1; the D is unclear. The CDR3 runs 13 residues. The germline CDR1 and CDR2 sequences are MNHNS and SASEGT. Trimming shortened V by 7 bases and J by 7 bases, and 14 bases separated the two germline ends. The CDR3 reads CASTFNSPNEQFF. The CDR3 DNA reads as TGTGCCAGCACCTTCAATAGTCCAAATGAGCAGTTCTTC.

CDR3 residues: CASSDYGVGGEQFF. Here the CDR3 DNA reads TGTGCCAGCAGTGATTATGGGGTCGGAGGAGAGCAGTTCTTC. The chain couples TRBV25-1 to TRBJ2-1; tentatively, D is TRBD2 (5 bases). Per the germline V gene, CDR1 is MGHDK and CDR2 is SYGVNS. V shed 3 bases and J shed 10 bases, with 16 bases lying between them. This CDR3 region has 14 residues.

The chain combines TRBV11-1 with TRBJ2-1, with unresolved D. From germline, CDR1 is SGHAT and CDR2 FQDESV (reference sequence). V was pared by 6 bases and J by 4 bases, with 10 bases between. The CDR3 has 13 amino acids. This CDR3 reads CASSSNRYNEQFF. The CDR3 coding sequence is TGTGCCAGCAGTTCGAACAGATACAATGAGCAGTTCTTC.

The chain has TRBV7-9 and TRBJ2-4; D not resolved. The germline V gene encodes CDR1 SEHNR and CDR2 FQNEAQ (reference sequence). V was clipped by 2 bases and J by 2 bases, with 7 bases between them. This CDR3 is built from 14 residues. The CDR3 DNA reads TGTGCCAGCAGCTTAACGATCTCCAAAAACATTCAGTACTTC. Amino acids: CASSLTISKNIQYF.

The rearrangement uses TRBV9 and TRBJ1-3; D gene ambiguous. V was cut by 0 bases and J by 4 bases, with 5 bases left in between. CDR1 and CDR2 from the germline V gene are SGDLS and YYNGEE. The CDR3 contains 13 residues. The CDR3 coding sequence is TGTGCCAGCAGCGTAGAAGGGGGAAACACCATATATTTT. Protein: CASSVEGGNTIYF.